A selection of T cell receptor beta chains follows, all from one sample in a study of vaccination and CD4 T cells after COVID-19. These receptors lack a known antigen. Using its own MiXCR run on the PCR reads, TCRdb lists one record per CDR3 protein. The sample lists roughly 16,000 distinct CDR3 sequences; about 54% were seen once. The source material was cultured CD4+ T cells from blood, sampled after SARS-CoV-2 vaccination. All receptors derive from a human donor with COVID-19. The CDR3 runs from the conserved cysteine through the conserved F or W. The D gene is left open where the match is weak. Clone size appears in some rows only: once, few, many, or a class for an expanded clone.

v_call	d_call	clone_size	j_call	cdr3_aa	cdr3_nt
TRBV11-3	.	.	TRBJ1-6	CASSLQGSPLHF	TGTGCCAGCAGCTTACAGGGGTCACCCCTCCACTTT
TRBV20-1	TRBD2	few	TRBJ2-3	CSARRREPTDTQYF	TGCAGTGCTAGACGGCGGGAGCCCACAGATACGCAGTATTTT
TRBV6-5	.	few	TRBJ2-2	CASSYSRQRTGELFF	TGTGCCAGCAGTTACTCACGCCAGCGCACCGGGGAGCTGTTTTTT
TRBV7-6	TRBD1	few	TRBJ2-5	CASSLVQGQGEETQYF	TGTGCCAGCAGCTTAGTTCAGGGACAGGGCGAGGAGACCCAGTACTTC
TRBV5-4	.	.	TRBJ1-6	CASSLEVGNSPLHF	TGTGCCAGCAGCTTGGAAGTCGGAAATTCACCCCTCCACTTT
TRBV28	.	.	TRBJ1-1	CASRGWTVNTEAFF	TGTGCCAGCAGGGGGTGGACAGTGAACACTGAAGCTTTCTTT
TRBV27	TRBD2	.	TRBJ2-3	CASSWLAGGPDTQYF	TGTGCCAGCAGTTGGCTAGCGGGGGGTCCAGATACGCAGTATTTT
TRBV19	TRBD2	.	TRBJ2-6	CASSILAGASGANVLTF	TGTGCCAGTAGTATCTTAGCGGGGGCCTCTGGGGCCAACGTCCTGACTTTC
TRBV11-3	TRBD1	.	TRBJ2-7	CASSLGPGQHYEQYF	TGTGCCAGCAGCTTAGGCCCGGGACAGCACTACGAGCAGTACTTC
TRBV28	.	.	TRBJ1-1	CASSSGRGNTEAFF	TGTGCCAGCAGTTCGGGCAGGGGGAACACTGAAGCTTTCTTT
TRBV20-1	TRBD1	few	TRBJ2-5	CSARLGTGKEETQYF	TGCAGTGCTAGATTAGGGACAGGGAAAGAAGAGACCCAGTACTTC
TRBV11-3	.	.	TRBJ1-4	CASSLRGEKLFF	TGTGCCAGCAGCTTACGGGGGGAAAAACTGTTTTTT
TRBV7-8	TRBD1	few	TRBJ1-6	CASSSNLNRGPWALHF	TGTGCCAGCAGCTCAAACCTTAACAGGGGGCCGTGGGCCCTCCACTTT
TRBV10-3	TRBD1	few	TRBJ2-2	CAIRPSPGQGALGELFF	TGTGCCATCCGACCATCCCCGGGACAGGGGGCATTGGGGGAGCTGTTTTTT
TRBV19	TRBD1	.	TRBJ2-3	CASRGQGVLNTQYF	TGTGCCAGTAGAGGACAGGGGGTTTTAAATACGCAGTATTTT
TRBV2	.	few	TRBJ2-7	CASSYGTDAYEQYF	TGTGCCAGCAGTTACGGGACGGATGCCTACGAGCAGTACTTC
TRBV2	TRBD1	.	TRBJ2-7	CAGEGQGAREQYF	TGTGCCGGAGAGGGACAGGGGGCGCGTGAGCAGTACTTC
TRBV20-1	.	few	TRBJ1-2	CSARDPGAGNYGYTF	TGCAGTGCTAGAGATCCAGGGGCGGGAAACTATGGCTACACCTTC
TRBV11-2	.	.	TRBJ2-7	CASSLVGEQYF	TGTGCCAGCAGCTTAGTGGGTGAGCAGTACTTC
TRBV19	TRBD1	.	TRBJ1-5	CASVNWDSNQPQHF	TGTGCCAGTGTCAATTGGGACAGTAATCAGCCCCAGCATTTT
TRBV20-1	TRBD1	.	TRBJ2-7	CSARSDRSFYEQHF	TGCAGTGCTAGATCGGACAGGAGTTTCTACGAGCAGCACTTC
TRBV20-1	.	few	TRBJ1-6	CSATLGGGWRSPLHF	TGCAGTGCTACCTTAGGGGGGGGCTGGCGTTCACCCCTCCACTTT
TRBV6-1	TRBD1	few	TRBJ1-2	CASSPRTGALLGYTF	TGTGCCAGCAGTCCCCGGACAGGGGCCCTTCTTGGCTACACCTTC
TRBV6-1	.	.	TRBJ1-2	CATSPGTTGGYTF	TGTGCCACCTCACCCGGGACTACAGGTGGCTACACCTTC
TRBV24-1	.	.	TRBJ1-2	CATSDGAYGYTF	TGTGCCACCAGTGACGGCGCCTATGGCTACACCTTC
TRBV2	.	.	TRBJ1-2	CASSEVGSLPDGYTF	TGTGCCAGCAGTGAAGTTGGCAGTCTGCCGGATGGCTACACCTTC
TRBV7-8	TRBD2	few	TRBJ2-3	CASSLLAGESTDTQYF	TGTGCCAGCAGCTTACTAGCGGGGGAAAGCACAGATACGCAGTATTTT